This T cell receptor beta chain comes out of a study of T cell responses to AZD1222 COVID-19 vaccine. The repertoire was sequenced with immunoSEQ multiplex PCR; TCRdb's copy has only in-frame clones and lacks some. This sample has 90,000 to 150,000 clones, with more than 70% found just once. Trimming took 2 bases from V and 15 from J, leaving 15 bases between them. The CDR3 has 13 amino acids. Looked up from germline, CDR1 is SGHRS and CDR2 is YFSETQ. The chain uses TRBV5-1 and TRBJ2-6, with D tentatively TRBD1 (6 bases). Sequencing was performed on peripheral blood, taken on day 0 of AZD1222 vaccination. The TCR originated in an adult in good health. The CDR3 bases are TGCGCCAGCAGCTTACGGGACACCAGGGACCTGACTTTC. This sequence encodes CASSLRDTRDLTF.